This T cell receptor beta chain is from a study of T cells after posttransplantation cyclophosphamide. General study findings and limits: TRB clonality was highly associated with recipient CMV seropositivity and reactivation. Skin or GI-infiltrating T cells shared few TRB sequences with blood. Later post-transplant blood repertoires were often dominated by donor CD8+ memory clones.

Details on this clone: Its specificity is unknown. At one end the junction does not follow the germline gene, possibly because of a read error. The sample holds other DNA sequences that translate to the same CDR3.

On the day of bone marrow donation, the related graft donor provided peripheral blood. Measured with immunoSEQ multiplex PCR; TCRdb has only the in-frame clones, and not every one. The table records some 46,000 clones without singletons, the ten largest covering roughly 2.1%. The germline CDR1 and CDR2 sequences are SEHNR and FQNEAQ (reference sequence). The CDR3 length is 12 residues. The material sequenced was PBMCs. This TCR was sampled from a middle-aged man in good health, CMV-negative, and a related stem cell transplant donor. The gene calls are TRBV7-9 and TRBJ1-6; unclear D gene. The CDR3 DNA reads TGTGCCAGCAGCTTGAGTAATTCGCCCCTCCACTTT. It codes for CASSLSNSPLHF.